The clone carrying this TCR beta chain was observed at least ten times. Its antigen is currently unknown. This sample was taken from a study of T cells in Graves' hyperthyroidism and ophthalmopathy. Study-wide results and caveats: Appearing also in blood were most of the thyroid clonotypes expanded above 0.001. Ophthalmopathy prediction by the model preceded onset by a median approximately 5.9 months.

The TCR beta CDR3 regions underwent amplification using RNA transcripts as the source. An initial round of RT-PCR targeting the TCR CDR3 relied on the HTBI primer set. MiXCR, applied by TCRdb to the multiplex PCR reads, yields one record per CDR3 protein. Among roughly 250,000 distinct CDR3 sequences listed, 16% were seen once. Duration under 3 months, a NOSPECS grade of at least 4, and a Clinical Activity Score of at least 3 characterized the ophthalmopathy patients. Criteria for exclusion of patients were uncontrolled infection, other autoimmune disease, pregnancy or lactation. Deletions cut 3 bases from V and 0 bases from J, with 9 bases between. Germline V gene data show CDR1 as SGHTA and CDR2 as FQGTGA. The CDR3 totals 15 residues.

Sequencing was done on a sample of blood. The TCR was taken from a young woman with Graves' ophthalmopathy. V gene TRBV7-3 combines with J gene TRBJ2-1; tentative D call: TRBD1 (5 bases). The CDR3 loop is CASSLAGNSYNEQFF. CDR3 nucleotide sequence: TGTGCCAGCAGCTTGGCAGGGAACTCCTACAATGAGCAGTTCTTC.